The clone carrying this TCR beta chain was seen a few times. Its matching antigen is unknown. The source of the sample is a study of Ad26.COV2.S vaccination and SARS-CoV-2 variants. General study points: Vaccine recipients showed a spike-specific TCR breadth that was higher than in placebo recipients. It was found that vaccine and placebo recipients had similar non-spike TCR breadth.

V was trimmed by 5 bases and J by 2 bases, leaving 13 bases between them. CDR1 SNHLY and CDR2 FYNNEI come from the germline V gene. The CDR3 consists of 15 residues. Only in-frame clones appear in the TCRdb table, and some are missing; sequencing was by immunoSEQ multiplex PCR. The table has approximately 97,000 clones, 80% seen once. The specimen was peripheral blood, collected after recovery from COVID-19. This sequence was found in a human donor who had recovered from COVID-19. The V and J genes are TRBV2 and TRBJ1-5, with D hard to call. The CDR3 DNA reads as TGTGCCAGCAGTCCGGATCATTCGCGCAATCAGCCCCAGCATTTT. It translates to CASSPDHSRNQPQHF.